The TCR beta chain described here comes from a study of T-cell memory formation after mild COVID-19. Study in general: Largely donor-specific sequence clusters came from two donors.

The CDR3 runs 14 residues. Germline V gene sequence: CDR1 GTSNPN, CDR2 SVGIG (reference sequence). Unmatched junction bases numbered 10, after V lost 3 bases and J lost 7 bases. One entry per CDR3 protein results from TCRdb running MiXCR on the 5' RACE reads. Counted here are some 330,000 distinct CDR3 sequences, 20% to 25% occurring once; the ten biggest clones make up 9.5% to 15%. About this clonotype itself: Its antigen is currently unknown.

Study-wide results and caveats: A subset of responding clones appeared in pre-infection memory, suggesting cross-reactive memory joined. CD4+ clones that contracted lay mainly in CM and EM; CD8+ ones lay in EMRA.

The sequenced sample consisted of PBMCs or a T cell subset sorted from them (not recorded which). The chain couples TRBV30 to TRBJ2-5; 8 nucleotides line up with TRBD2. The TCR was taken from an adult woman who had mild COVID-19 (a few samples of this study predate the infection). Cell type and time point are not known. The CDR3 DNA reads TGTGCCTGGAGACCGAGCGGGGGTCGAGGGACCCAGTACTTC. Translated, it gives CAWRPSGGRGTQYF.